The rows below give T cell receptor beta chains drawn from one sample of a study of T cell changes during pregnancy in multiple sclerosis. Sequencing was performed with immunoSEQ multiplex PCR; in TCRdb, only in-frame clones are kept and a portion is missing. The sample lists about 130,000 clones; less than 97% were seen once. The sequences come from peripheral blood, collected after pregnancy. These receptor sequences come from a female donor with multiple sclerosis, enrolled in a pregnancy study. The CDR3 runs from the conserved cysteine through the conserved F or W. A D gene is named only where the DNA matches it firmly. Size is stated for part of the rows, as once, few or many counts, or as a class when the clone is expanded.

j_gene: TRBJ1-3
abundance: .
v_gene: TRBV5-1
d_gene: .
CDR3nt: TGCGCCAGCAGCTCCAGAACAGGATTCTCTGGAAACACCATATATTTT
CDR3aa: CASSSRTGFSGNTIYF

j_gene: TRBJ2-1
abundance: .
v_gene: TRBV27
d_gene: TRBD2
CDR3nt: TGTGCCAGCAGTTTTAGCGGGAGGGTCCATGAGCAGTTCTTC
CDR3aa: CASSFSGRVHEQFF

j_gene: TRBJ1-5
abundance: .
v_gene: TRBV6-6
d_gene: .
CDR3nt: TGTGCCAGCAGCTGGGAGGGTACCCAGCCCCAGCATTTT
CDR3aa: CASSWEGTQPQHF

j_gene: TRBJ2-5
abundance: .
v_gene: TRBV28
d_gene: .
CDR3nt: TGTGCCCCGTTTTACCCATTTCGGGAGACCCAGTACTTC
CDR3aa: CAPFYPFRETQYF

j_gene: TRBJ2-1
abundance: .
v_gene: TRBV7-8
d_gene: TRBD2
CDR3nt: TGTGCCAGCAGCCTGGGGGGACTAGCGGCCTCCCTCGGGGACAATGAGCAGTTCTTC
CDR3aa: CASSLGGLAASLGDNEQFF

j_gene: TRBJ2-7
abundance: .
v_gene: TRBV28
d_gene: .
CDR3nt: TGTGCCAGCCCTCATAATCGGGACGAGCAGTACTTC
CDR3aa: CASPHNRDEQYF

j_gene: TRBJ2-1
abundance: .
v_gene: TRBV5-6
d_gene: .
CDR3nt: TGTGCCAGCAGCTTGGCCGGGGGAAGCAATGAGCAGTTCTTC
CDR3aa: CASSLAGGSNEQFF

j_gene: TRBJ1-2
abundance: .
v_gene: TRBV19
d_gene: .
CDR3nt: TGTGCCAGTAGTATAGGGGGGCGCGTGTATGGCTACACCTTC
CDR3aa: CASSIGGRVYGYTF

j_gene: TRBJ2-3
abundance: .
v_gene: TRBV28
d_gene: .
CDR3nt: TGTGCCAGCAGTGTCACAACCTCTAGCACAGATACGCAGTATTTT
CDR3aa: CASSVTTSSTDTQYF

j_gene: TRBJ2-7
abundance: .
v_gene: TRBV5-6
d_gene: TRBD2
CDR3nt: TGTGCCAGCAGCACCCCCACTAGCGGGAGTTACGAGCAGTACTTC
CDR3aa: CASSTPTSGSYEQYF

j_gene: TRBJ1-2
abundance: .
v_gene: TRBV14
d_gene: .
CDR3nt: TGTGCCAGCAGCCCACAACAGGGAGTGCACTATGGCTACACCTTC
CDR3aa: CASSPQQGVHYGYTF

j_gene: TRBJ1-2
abundance: .
v_gene: TRBV5-6
d_gene: .
CDR3nt: TGTGCCAGCAGCTTTACTAATCTCCGGGACAAAAAGACCTTC
CDR3aa: CASSFTNLRDKKTF

j_gene: TRBJ2-1
abundance: .
v_gene: TRBV9
d_gene: .
CDR3nt: TGTGCCAGCAGCGTGACACTCTACAATGAGCAGTTCTTC
CDR3aa: CASSVTLYNEQFF

j_gene: TRBJ2-1
abundance: .
v_gene: TRBV6-4
d_gene: TRBD2
CDR3nt: TGTGCCAGCAGTGATGTAGCGGGAGCCCCCCATGAGCAGTTCTTC
CDR3aa: CASSDVAGAPHEQFF

j_gene: TRBJ2-1
abundance: .
v_gene: TRBV2
d_gene: TRBD2
CDR3nt: TGTGCCAGCAGAGAAGCGGGAGGGCCCTTCAATGAGCAGTTCTTC
CDR3aa: CASREAGGPFNEQFF

j_gene: TRBJ2-3
abundance: .
v_gene: TRBV7-9
d_gene: TRBD2
CDR3nt: TGTGCCAGCAGCTTAGTCACCCTAGCGGGAGTCGTCGATACGCAGTATTTT
CDR3aa: CASSLVTLAGVVDTQYF

j_gene: TRBJ2-7
abundance: .
v_gene: TRBV7-3
d_gene: .
CDR3nt: TGTGCCAGCAGCTTAACGGGCGGGCCTTCCTACGAGCAGTACTTC
CDR3aa: CASSLTGGPSYEQYF

j_gene: TRBJ2-7
abundance: .
v_gene: TRBV19
d_gene: TRBD2
CDR3nt: TGTGCCAGTAGTACACTCGGACTAGCGGGATTTAACGAGCAGTACTTC
CDR3aa: CASSTLGLAGFNEQYF

j_gene: TRBJ2-2
abundance: .
v_gene: TRBV9
d_gene: TRBD2
CDR3nt: TGTGCCAGCAGCGTAGGTCGACTAGCGGGAGGGCAAGGGGGCACCGGGGAGCTGTTTTTT
CDR3aa: CASSVGRLAGGQGGTGELFF

j_gene: TRBJ2-1
abundance: .
v_gene: TRBV18
d_gene: TRBD2
CDR3nt: TGTGCCAGCTCACCACTAGAGACTAGCGGAGGTCTTTACAATGAGCAGTTCTTC
CDR3aa: CASSPLETSGGLYNEQFF

j_gene: TRBJ2-2
abundance: .
v_gene: TRBV11-2
d_gene: .
CDR3nt: TGTGCCAGCAGCTTAAAGCGAAACGGGGAGCTGTTTTTT
CDR3aa: CASSLKRNGELFF

j_gene: TRBJ1-2
abundance: .
v_gene: TRBV5-1
d_gene: TRBD1
CDR3nt: TGCGCCAGCACCCCGGACAGGGGTGTTGGCTACACCTTC
CDR3aa: CASTPDRGVGYTF

j_gene: TRBJ1-1
abundance: .
v_gene: TRBV9
d_gene: .
CDR3nt: TGTGCCAGCAGCGTCCTCGGAGGAGGGAGCACTGAAGCTTTCTTT
CDR3aa: CASSVLGGGSTEAFF

j_gene: TRBJ2-5
abundance: .
v_gene: TRBV2
d_gene: TRBD2
CDR3nt: TGTGCCAGCAGTGGTTTTGCGGGAGGAGGCGAGACCCAGTACTTC
CDR3aa: CASSGFAGGGETQYF

j_gene: TRBJ2-2
abundance: once
v_gene: TRBV7-3
d_gene: TRBD2
CDR3nt: TGTGCCAGCAGCATGAGCGGGAGTACCGGGGAGCTGTTTTTT
CDR3aa: CASSMSGSTGELFF

j_gene: TRBJ1-1
abundance: .
v_gene: TRBV4-2
d_gene: .
CDR3nt: TGTGCCAGCAGCCAAGGAAACGGGGAGGATGAAGCTTTCTTT
CDR3aa: CASSQGNGEDEAFF

j_gene: TRBJ1-5
abundance: once
v_gene: TRBV4-1
d_gene: .
CDR3nt: TGCGCCAGCAGCCAAGATCGGGGGTTTCAGCCCCAGCATTTT
CDR3aa: CASSQDRGFQPQHF

j_gene: TRBJ2-1
abundance: .
v_gene: TRBV5-4
d_gene: .
CDR3nt: TGTGCCAGCAGCTTGTACGGGAGCTCCTACAATGAGCAGTTCTTC
CDR3aa: CASSLYGSSYNEQFF

j_gene: TRBJ2-5
abundance: .
v_gene: TRBV7-2
d_gene: TRBD2
CDR3nt: TGTGCCAGCAGCCTGGGACTAGCGGGAGGGCAAGAGACCCAGTACTTC
CDR3aa: CASSLGLAGGQETQYF

j_gene: TRBJ2-1
abundance: .
v_gene: TRBV29-1
d_gene: TRBD2
CDR3nt: TGCAGCTATAAGGCGGGAGCGGGGGACAATGAGCAGTTCTTC
CDR3aa: CSYKAGAGDNEQFF

j_gene: TRBJ2-2
abundance: .
v_gene: TRBV13
d_gene: TRBD2
CDR3nt: TGTGCCAGCAGTTATATAGCGGGAGGCTTCTTTACCGGGGAGCTGTTTTTT
CDR3aa: CASSYIAGGFFTGELFF

j_gene: TRBJ1-3
abundance: .
v_gene: TRBV4-3
d_gene: .
CDR3nt: TGCGCCAGCAGCCAAGTCCCCTATGGTGCAGGGGAAAACACCATATATTTT
CDR3aa: CASSQVPYGAGENTIYF